Shown below are 26 T cell receptor beta chains from a single sample sequenced in a study of blood T cell repertoires in COVID-19. The method was immunoSEQ multiplex PCR; TCRdb's version includes in-frame clones alone and lacks a portion of them. The sample includes about 89,000 clones, 78% of them seen just once. Material for sequencing was peripheral blood. These receptors came from a man between 65 and 80 years old with COVID-19, enrolled during active disease.

The chain carries TRBV10-1 and TRBJ2-5, with D perhaps matching TRBD2 (6 bases). The CDR3 consists of 15 residues. Trimming left V 2 bases short and J 5 bases short, with 15 bases between. CDR1 and CDR2 from the germline V gene are WNHNN and SYGVQD (reference sequence). The CDR3 protein is CASSEQVGGRETQYF. In DNA, the CDR3 is TGCGCCAGCAGTGAGCAAGTGGGAGGAAGGGAGACCCAGTACTTC.

The chain has TRBV6-5 and TRBJ1-1, with TRBD1 matching over 8 bases. The CDR3 sequence is 14 residues long. J gave up 1 base and V 7 bases, and 5 bases lay outside the gene matches. Germline CDR1 and CDR2: MNHEY and SVGAGI. In nucleotides, the CDR3 is TGTGCCAGCATCAACAGGGGGGGGAACACTGAAGCTTTCTTT. Residues: CASINRGGNTEAFF.

The rearrangement uses TRBV5-1 and TRBJ2-1; 11 bases are shared with TRBD2. Germline V gene sequence: CDR1 SGHRS, CDR2 YFSETQ. The ends lost 4 bases at V and 4 bases at J; junction bases unmatched: 4. CDR3 size: 15 residues. The CDR3 DNA follows: TGCGCCAGCAGCGAAGGGACTAGCGGATACAATGAGCAGTTCTTC. Protein product: CASSEGTSGYNEQFF.

Concerning this clone itself: The same CDR3 arises from other DNA sequences in this sample as well. The genes are TRBV11-1 and TRBJ2-2; D remains unclear. The CDR3 totals 12 residues. Trimming pared 4 bases from V and 4 bases from J, leaving 4 bases between. Germline CDR1 SGHAT, CDR2 FQDESV (reference sequence). In DNA, the CDR3 is TGTGCCAGCAGCTCCTCCACCGGGGAGCTGTTTTTT. Protein product: CASSSSTGELFF. Filled out from reference TRBV11-1 and TRBJ2-2, the complete variable domain reads EAEVAQSPRYKITEKSQAVAFWCDPISGHATLYWYRQILGQGPELLVQFQDESVVDDSQLPKDRFSAERLKGVDSTLKIQPAELGDSAMYLCASSSSTGELFFGEGSRLTVL.

The chain couples TRBV5-5 to TRBJ2-3, with D perhaps TRBD1 (7 bases). The CDR3 is 14 amino acids. Trimming stripped 4 bases from V and 2 bases from J, with 11 bases between. Germline lookup yields CDR1 SGHKS and CDR2 YYEKEE (reference sequence). CDR3 sequence (DNA): TGTGCCAGCAGCGGGGGGACAGACACAGATACGCAGTATTTT. Translating it yields CASSGGTDTDTQYF.

Many counts were recorded for this clone. This chain uses TRBV12-5 with TRBJ1-1; TRBD1 might be the D (6 bases). CDR3 length: 18 residues. V was pared by 3 bases and J by 0 bases, with 20 bases between. Germline CDR1 and CDR2: LGHNT and FRNRAP. CDR3 sequence: CASGFVGGENFLNTEAFF. Here the CDR3 DNA reads TGTGCTAGTGGTTTTGTAGGGGGAGAGAACTTTCTGAACACTGAAGCTTTCTTT. Full variable domain (missing parts from reference TRBV12-5 and TRBJ1-1): DARVTQTPRHKVTEMGQEVTMRCQPILGHNTVFWYRQTMMQGLELLAYFRNRAPLDDSGMPKDRFSAEMPDATLATLKIQPSEPRDSAVYFCASGFVGGENFLNTEAFFGQGTRLTVV.

The chain carries TRBV28 and TRBJ1-2; 9 bases align to TRBD1. V dropped 5 bases and J dropped 8; count of bases not matched to a gene: 15. Germline V gene data show CDR1 as MDHEN and CDR2 as SYDVKM. CDR3 length equals 16 residues. CDR3 nucleotide sequence: TGTGCCAGCAGTACCCGACAGGGGGGGAATCGGCTAGGCTACACCTTC. Translating it yields CASSTRQGGNRLGYTF.

The rearrangement links TRBV5-4 to TRBJ1-6; D might be TRBD1 (6 bases). The CDR3 runs to 17 residues. Looked up from germline, CDR1 is SGHNT and CDR2 is YYREEE (reference sequence). Trimming stripped 0 bases from V and 6 bases from J, with 16 bases between. CDR3 residues: CASSLEAGGIGNSPLHF. As DNA, the CDR3 is TGTGCCAGCAGCTTGGAGGCGGGGGGCATCGGTAATTCACCCCTCCACTTT. Looking up the rest from reference TRBV5-4 and TRBJ1-6 gives the full variable domain: ETGVTQSPTHLIKTRGQQVTLRCSSQSGHNTVSWYQQALGQGPQFIFQYYREEENGRGNFPPRFSGLQFPNYSSELNVNALELDDSALYLCASSLEAGGIGNSPLHFGNGTRLTVT.

This clone has just a few counts. V usage is TRBV10-3 and J usage is TRBJ1-1, with D possibly matching TRBD1 (6 bases). Trimming left V 9 bases short and J 1 base short, with 12 bases between. In germline, CDR1 is ENHRY, CDR2 SYGVKD. CDR3 length: 13 amino acids. This CDR3 is CAMGGGPNTEAFF. The DNA for the CDR3 is TGTGCCATGGGCGGGGGGCCGAACACTGAAGCTTTCTTT.

The count of this clone is one. The chain joins TRBV6-2 or TRBV6-3 to TRBJ2-1, with D maybe TRBD2 (5 bases). Looked up from germline, CDR1 is MNHEY and CDR2 is SVGEGT. The CDR3 contains 12 residues. Trimming cost V 5 bases and J 12 bases, with 14 bases left between them. The CDR3 bases are TGTGCCAGCAGTCCCCTGGACCGGGGGCAGTTCTTC. Amino acid sequence: CASSPLDRGQFF.

V and J are TRBV9 and TRBJ1-1, with no clear D. Germline V lookup: CDR1 SGDLS, CDR2 YYNGEE. The CDR3 sequence is 13 residues long. Trimming left V 1 base short and J 3 bases short, with 7 bases between. The CDR3 DNA sequence: TGTGCCAGCAGCGTACACAGTTACACTGAAGCTTTCTTT. Protein: CASSVHSYTEAFF.

The rearrangement joins TRBV6-2 or TRBV6-3 to TRBJ2-5, with TRBD1 identical over 8 bases. V lost 4 bases, J lost 8 bases, and 12 bases stayed unmatched. The CDR3 has 15 residues. Germline assignment: CDR1 MNHEY and CDR2 SVGEGT. CDR3 bases: TGTGCCAGCAGTTCTACCGGGACAGGACGGAGAACCCAGTACTTC. This translates into CASSSTGTGRRTQYF.

The CDR3 nucleotides read TGTGCCAGCAGCCAGACGACCGGGACTGAAGCTTTCTTT. It codes for CASSQTTGTEAFF. The chain is built from TRBV7-2 and TRBJ1-1; D is ambiguous. The CDR3 is made up of 13 amino acids. Germline-derived CDR1 and CDR2 are SGHTA and FQGNSA. V lost 5 bases to trimming and J lost 5 bases, with 12 bases between them.

V is TRBV5-5 and J is TRBJ1-5, with 9 positions matching TRBD1. Germline-derived CDR1 and CDR2 are SGHKS and YYEKEE (reference sequence). Trimming removed 4 bases from V and 0 bases from J; junction bases left unmatched: 5. The CDR3 runs 16 residues. The CDR3 loop reads CASSLTGGSSNQPQHF. CDR3 in DNA: TGTGCCAGCAGCCTTACAGGGGGCTCTAGCAATCAGCCCCAGCATTTT.

This clone has a handful of counts. This chain connects TRBV28 to TRBJ2-1, with TRBD2 matching over 10 bases. CDR3 length equals 20 residues. Germline V gene lookup returns CDR1 MDHEN and CDR2 SYDVKM. The V gene end was trimmed by 3 bases and the J gene end by 7 bases; junction bases not matched to a gene: 21. The CDR3 sequence is CASSFHLGASGSTRRNEQFF. In DNA form, the CDR3 reads TGTGCCAGCAGTTTTCACCTCGGGGCTAGCGGGAGCACCAGGCGGAATGAGCAGTTCTTC.

The chain couples TRBV28 to TRBJ2-4, with D maybe TRBD2 (5 bases). Deletions cut 2 bases from V and 8 bases from J, with 19 bases between. CDR1 is MDHEN, CDR2 SYDVKM, per germline. The CDR3 has 16 amino acids. The CDR3 sequence: CASSLTGGEHKDIQYF. The DNA for the CDR3 is TGTGCCAGCAGTTTAACGGGTGGGGAGCATAAGGACATTCAGTACTTC.

The chain has TRBV4-3 and TRBJ2-7, with 13 bases fitting TRBD2. V shed 1 base and J 0 bases; nucleotides not matched to a gene: 6. The CDR3 sequence is 18 residues long. CDR1 is LGHNA and CDR2 is YSLEER in the germline V gene. The CDR3 loop is CASSQVTSGGAGSYEQYF. The CDR3 DNA sequence: TGCGCCAGCAGCCAAGTAACTAGCGGGGGGGCCGGCTCCTACGAGCAGTACTTC.

This rearrangement joins TRBV5-1 to TRBJ1-5; 7 nucleotides match TRBD1. The CDR3 runs 14 residues. V lost 4 bases and J lost 6; bases outside the gene matches: 7. The germline gives CDR1 SGHRS, CDR2 YFSETQ. In DNA form, the CDR3 reads TGCGCCAGCAGCCCCGGACAGGAAGGTCAGCCCCAGCATTTT. Residues: CASSPGQEGQPQHF.

This clone was picked up one time. The V and J genes are TRBV5-4 and TRBJ1-4, with D possibly matching TRBD1 (5 bases). Between the trimmed V and J ends, which lost 4 bases and 0 bases, there was a span of 13 bases. This CDR3 has 16 residues. Germline loops: CDR1 SGHNT, CDR2 YYREEE (reference sequence). CDR3 sequence reads: CASSPLQGATNEKLFF. Here the CDR3 DNA reads TGTGCCAGCAGCCCGCTCCAGGGTGCAACTAATGAAAAACTGTTTTTT.

This clone was seen a handful of times. The V and J genes are TRBV19 and TRBJ2-1, with D unresolved. This CDR3 has 15 amino acids. Trimming shortened V by 3 bases and J by 2 bases, and 11 bases separated the two germline ends. Per germline, CDR1 LNHDA and CDR2 SQIVND (reference sequence). This CDR3 is CASSMYTPAYNEQFF. The CDR3 coding sequence is TGTGCCAGTAGTATGTATACTCCCGCCTACAATGAGCAGTTCTTC. Looking up the rest from reference TRBV19 and TRBJ2-1 gives the full variable domain: DGGITQSPKYLFRKEGQNVTLSCEQNLNHDAMYWYRQDPGQGLRLIYYSQIVNDFQKGDIAEGYSVSREKKESFPLTVTSAQKNPTAFYLCASSMYTPAYNEQFFGPGTRLTVL.

This clone has only a few counts. The V call is TRBV24-1, the J call TRBJ1-5; TRBD1 matches at 10 bases. Looked up from germline, CDR1 is KGHDR and CDR2 is SFDVKD. The CDR3 contains 13 residues. With 7 bases clipped from V and 6 bases from J, the junction kept 2 bases outside the gene matches. CDR3 residues: CATSGQGGQPQHF. The CDR3 DNA reads TGTGCCACCAGCGGACAGGGGGGTCAGCCCCAGCATTTT.

The chain joins TRBV4-2 to TRBJ2-1, with 8 positions matching TRBD1. V was pared by 0 bases and J by 5 bases, with 12 bases of the junction left unmatched. Germline V gene data show CDR1 as LGHNA and CDR2 as YNFKEQ. The CDR3 length is 18 residues. This chain's CDR3 is CASSQDALRTGMNNEQFF. As DNA, the CDR3 is TGTGCCAGCAGCCAAGATGCCTTAAGGACAGGGATGAACAATGAGCAGTTCTTC.

This clone was found a few times. The chain has TRBV19 and TRBJ1-5; 8 nucleotides agree with TRBD1. Trimming at V came to 5 bases and at J to 9 bases, leaving 15 bases not matched to a gene. Per germline, CDR1 LNHDA and CDR2 SQIVND (reference sequence). The CDR3 has 16 amino acids. The DNA of the CDR3 is TGTGCCAGTAGTCATCCGGGACAGGCACTTGACGGGCCCCAGCATTTT. Protein: CASSHPGQALDGPQHF.

V is TRBV18 and J is TRBJ2-1, with TRBD2 identical over 7 bases. Germline V CDR1 and CDR2: KGHSH, LQKENI. Unmatched junction bases numbered 7, after V lost 6 bases and J lost 5 bases. The CDR3 is made up of 14 amino acids. CDR3 in DNA: TGTGCCAGCTCCCTTGGACTAGTAAACAATGAGCAGTTCTTC. Translated, it gives CASSLGLVNNEQFF.

This clone was detected ten times or more. The genes are TRBV30 and TRBJ1-6; the match to TRBD1 covers 8 bases. V gave up 4 bases and J gave up 6 bases; unmatched junction bases: 2. Germline V lookup: CDR1 GTSNPN, CDR2 SVGIG (reference sequence). The CDR3 runs to 13 residues. CDR3 sequence reads: CAWTGGSNSPLHF. The CDR3 DNA sequence: TGTGCCTGGACAGGGGGCAGTAATTCACCCCTCCACTTT.

J is TRBJ1-5 and V is TRBV5-6; no firm D call. The CDR3 extends over 12 amino acids. Looked up from germline, CDR1 is SGHDT and CDR2 is YYEEEE. Trimming left V 0 bases short and J 7 bases short, with 5 bases between. The CDR3 nucleotides read TGTGCCAGCAGCTTGGTTGGCCAGCCCCAGCATTTT. This sequence encodes CASSLVGQPQHF.